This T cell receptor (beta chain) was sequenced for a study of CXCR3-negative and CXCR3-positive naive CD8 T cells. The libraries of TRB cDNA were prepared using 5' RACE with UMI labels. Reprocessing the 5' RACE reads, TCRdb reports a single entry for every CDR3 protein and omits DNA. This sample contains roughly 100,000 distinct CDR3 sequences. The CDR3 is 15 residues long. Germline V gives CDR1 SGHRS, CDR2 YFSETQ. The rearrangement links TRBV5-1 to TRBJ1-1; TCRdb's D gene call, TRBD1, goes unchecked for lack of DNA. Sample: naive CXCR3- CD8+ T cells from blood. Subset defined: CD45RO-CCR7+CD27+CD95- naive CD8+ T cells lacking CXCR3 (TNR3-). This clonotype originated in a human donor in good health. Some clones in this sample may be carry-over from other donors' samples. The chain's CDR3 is CASTPGRPMNTEAFF.